One sample yielded the 32 T cell receptor beta chains listed below, sequenced in a study of blood T cells in healthy people across ages. A sample-barcoded 5' primer and a J-beta primer mix were used in a second PCR of about 7 to 12 cycles. MiXCR, applied by TCRdb to the 5' RACE reads, yields one record per CDR3 protein. The sample yields around 990,000 distinct CDR3 sequences, around two fifths seen once. Sample: blood. All receptors come from a young man in good health.

The table lists this clonotype with a count of one. V is TRBV25-1 and J is TRBJ2-3, with TRBD2 matching over 7 bases. J lost 2 bases, V lost 0 bases, and 2 bases had no gene match. CDR1 MGHDK and CDR2 SYGVNS come from the germline V gene. There are 15 residues in the CDR3. Here the CDR3 reads CASSEYAGDTDTQYF. Written as DNA, the CDR3 is TGTGCCAGCAGTGAATACGCGGGGGACACAGATACGCAGTATTTT.

The chain couples TRBV4-1 to TRBJ1-5; D not certain. CDR1 is MGHRA, CDR2 YSYEKL, per germline. The CDR3 is made up of 13 amino acids. Deletions cut 0 bases from V and 6 bases from J, with 6 bases between. Here the CDR3 reads CASSQDPSQPQHF. CDR3 DNA: TGCGCCAGCAGCCAAGATCCTAGTCAGCCCCAGCATTTT.

For the CDR3, the DNA is TGTGCCAGCTTCATCGGACAGGGACGGACCGGGGAGCTGTTTTTT. Amino acid sequence: CASFIGQGRTGELFF. V usage is TRBV2 and J usage is TRBJ2-2, with 8 bases aligning to TRBD1. The CDR3 runs 15 residues. V shed 8 bases and J 5 bases; nucleotides not matched to a gene: 10. Germline CDR1 is SNHLY and CDR2 is FYNNEI.

A few counts support this clonotype. The chain employs TRBV20-1 and TRBJ2-1, with TRBD1 matching over 8 bases. V gave up 6 bases and J gave up 5 bases; unmatched junction bases: 3. CDR1 is DFQATT and CDR2 is SNEGSKA in the germline V gene (reference sequence). The CDR3 is 12 amino acids. CDR3 DNA: TGCAGTGCACGGACAGGGCACAATGAGCAGTTCTTC. Translating gives CSARTGHNEQFF.

This clonotype came up many times. The CDR3 DNA follows: TGTGCCAGCAGCCAATGGGGACAGGGGAATCAGCCCCAGCATTTT. Its protein is CASSQWGQGNQPQHF. V usage is TRBV16 and J usage is TRBJ1-5; the match to TRBD1 covers 10 bases. This CDR3 is built from 15 residues. The germline gives CDR1 KGHSY, CDR2 FQNENV. V lost 1 base and J lost 4; bases outside the gene matches: 1. The full variable domain, its missing parts supplied by reference TRBV16 and TRBJ1-5, is GEEVAQTPKHLVRGEGQKAKLYCAPIKGHSYVFWYQQVLKNEFKFLISFQNENVFDETGMPKERFSAKCLPNSPCSLEIQATKLEDSAVYFCASSQWGQGNQPQHFGDGTRLSIL.

This chain links TRBV10-3 with TRBJ2-3; D is perhaps TRBD2 (5 bases). The CDR3 runs 15 residues. V was pared by 0 bases and J by 4 bases, with 11 bases between. Germline lookup yields CDR1 ENHRY and CDR2 SYGVKD. This CDR3 is CAISESTSRADTQYF. CDR3 DNA sequence: TGTGCCATCAGTGAGTCTACTAGTCGAGCAGATACGCAGTATTTT.

V is TRBV20-1 and J is TRBJ2-1, with 7 bases aligning to TRBD2. This CDR3 has 13 amino acids. Per the germline V gene, CDR1 is DFQATT and CDR2 is SNEGSKA (reference sequence). V dropped 6 bases and J dropped 4; count of bases not matched to a gene: 6. CDR3 in amino acids: CSAFRGEYNEQFF. DNA for the CDR3: TGCAGTGCCTTTCGGGGGGAATACAATGAGCAGTTCTTC.

This chain connects TRBV20-1 to TRBJ2-3; D is unclear. The CDR3 is 11 residues long. CDR1 and CDR2 (germline): DFQATT, SNEGSKA (reference sequence). The V end lost 4 bases, the J end lost 3 bases, and 5 bases lay between the germline ends. The DNA for the CDR3 is TGCAGTGCTACATTTACAGATACGCAGTATTTT. It is translated as CSATFTDTQYF.

The table lists this clonotype with a few counts. The chain combines TRBV27 with TRBJ2-1; maybe TRBD2 (5 bases). Germline CDR1 is MNHEY and CDR2 is SMNVEV (reference sequence). The V gene lost 10 bases and the J gene lost 6 bases, with 19 bases spanning the gap. The CDR3 consists of 14 residues. The CDR3 here is CATSPSGEGNEQFF. In DNA form, the CDR3 reads TGTGCCACCAGCCCCTCCGGGGAAGGCAATGAGCAGTTCTTC.

This clonotype was detected a few times. The chain uses TRBV18 and TRBJ2-1, with 9 bases fitting TRBD1. V shed 5 bases and J 3 bases; nucleotides not matched to a gene: 8. Germline CDR1 and CDR2: KGHSH and LQKENI. This CDR3 contains 16 residues. The CDR3 DNA reads TGTGCCAGCTCAGGGATGGACAGGGGTTTCTACAATGAGCAGTTCTTC. This encodes CASSGMDRGFYNEQFF.

The chain recombines TRBV13 with TRBJ1-1, with D possibly being TRBD1 (5 bases). Trimming left V 7 bases short and J 3 bases short, with 12 bases between. Per germline, CDR1 PRHDT and CDR2 FYEKMQ (reference sequence). The CDR3 covers 13 residues. CDR3 sequence: CASTLGGDTEAFF. The CDR3 bases are TGTGCCAGCACCCTGGGAGGGGACACTGAAGCTTTCTTT. The full variable domain, completed using reference TRBV13 and TRBJ1-1, is AAGVIQSPRHLIKEKRETATLKCYPIPRHDTVYWYQQGPGQDPQFLISFYEKMQSDKGSIPDRFSAQQFSDYHSELNMSSLELGDSALYFCASTLGGDTEAFFGQGTRLTVV.

The chain combines TRBV29-1 with TRBJ2-2; D is perhaps TRBD2 (5 bases). With 5 bases removed from V and 6 bases from J, the gap between germline ends came to 7 bases. CDR1 and CDR2 (germline): SQVTM, ANQGSEA. The CDR3 is 11 residues long. The chain's CDR3 is CSVWGAGELFF. DNA for the CDR3: TGCAGCGTTTGGGGAGCCGGGGAGCTGTTTTTT.

This chain uses TRBV6-5 with TRBJ1-2; 11 bases fit TRBD1. Trimming cost V 2 bases and J 2 bases; bases outside gene matches: 7. Germline V gene lookup returns CDR1 MNHEY and CDR2 SVGAGI. This CDR3 has 17 amino acids. Here the CDR3 DNA reads TGTGCCAGCAGTTACACACCCGGGACAGGGGGGAACTATGGCTACACCTTC. It encodes CASSYTPGTGGNYGYTF.

In its sample, this clonotype was seen a few times. The gene calls are TRBV11-2 and TRBJ2-3; D is uncertain. Germline V gives CDR1 SGHAT, CDR2 FQNNGV. V was trimmed by 0 bases and J by 10 bases, leaving 8 bases between them. The CDR3 covers 12 residues. CDR3 residues: CASSLDESAQYF. DNA of the CDR3: TGTGCCAGCAGCTTAGATGAAAGCGCGCAGTATTTT.

The chain recombines TRBV30 with TRBJ1-5; D call uncertain. Germline V gene lookup returns CDR1 GTSNPN and CDR2 SVGIG (reference sequence). The CDR3 contains 14 residues. V lost 3 bases, J lost 3 bases, and 12 bases lay in between. The CDR3 protein is CAWSYRDFNQPQHF. CDR3 DNA: TGTGCCTGGAGCTACAGAGACTTCAATCAGCCCCAGCATTTT.

The chain combines TRBV4-3 with TRBJ2-3, with no clear D. Germline V gene sequence: CDR1 LGHNA, CDR2 YSLEER. This CDR3 has 12 residues. The ends were cut back, 0 bases at V and 8 bases at J, with 6 bases in the middle. This chain's CDR3 is CASSQDTVTQYF. CDR3 nucleotide sequence: TGCGCCAGCAGCCAAGATACGGTTACGCAGTATTTT.

This clonotype was seen only a few times. The gene calls are TRBV3-1 and TRBJ2-3; D is perhaps TRBD1 or TRBD2 (5 bases each). The V end lost 5 bases, the J end lost 0 bases, and 18 bases lay between the germline ends. The CDR3 is 17 residues long. The V gene's germline CDR1 is LGHDT and CDR2 YNNKEL (reference sequence). In DNA, the CDR3 is TGTGCCAGCAGCGAATACCCCCGGGACGGAAGCACAGATACGCAGTATTTT. Translated: CASSEYPRDGSTDTQYF.

A few counts support this clonotype. The chain carries TRBV24-1 and TRBJ2-1; 7 bases agree with TRBD1. Looked up from germline, CDR1 is KGHDR and CDR2 is SFDVKD. The V and J ends lost 6 bases and 4 bases, in that order; junction bases with no gene match: 5. The CDR3 extends over 14 amino acids. CDR3 protein: CATSRDSPYNEQFF. In DNA, the CDR3 is TGTGCCACCAGTCGGGACAGCCCTTACAATGAGCAGTTCTTC.

The rearrangement uses TRBV13 and TRBJ2-5, with 9 bases that match TRBD1. V shed 5 bases and J 4 bases; nucleotides not matched to a gene: 8. This CDR3 has 15 residues. Per the germline V gene, CDR1 is PRHDT and CDR2 is FYEKMQ (reference sequence). CDR3 nucleotide sequence: TGTGCCAGCAGCCCGGGACAGGGTCGCCCAGAGACCCAGTACTTC. Translation gives CASSPGQGRPETQYF.

The V gene is TRBV6-4, the J gene TRBJ1-2; possible D gene TRBD1, 5 bases. The CDR3 is 14 residues long. Germline assignment: CDR1 MRHNA and CDR2 SNTAGT. With 0 bases removed from V and 4 bases from J, the gap between germline ends came to 9 bases. The CDR3 DNA is TGTGCCAGCAGTGACTCCTTCGGGGCCTATGGCTACACCTTC. Its protein product is CASSDSFGAYGYTF.

This chain links TRBV4-3 with TRBJ2-1, with D unresolved. The germline V gene encodes CDR1 LGHNA and CDR2 YSLEER. Trimming took 4 bases from V and 3 from J, leaving 13 bases between them. The CDR3 is made up of 15 amino acids. In nucleotides, the CDR3 is TGCGCCAGCAGCCCCCAACCAGTTAGCTACAATGAGCAGTTCTTC. Amino acids: CASSPQPVSYNEQFF.

The chain is built from TRBV20-1 and TRBJ2-1, with TRBD1 matching over 7 bases. Germline V CDR1 and CDR2: DFQATT, SNEGSKA (reference sequence). The CDR3 length is 14 residues. The V segment lost 6 bases and the J segment 0 bases; nucleotides outside the gene matches: 5. The CDR3 DNA reads TGCAGTGCCCCGGGACAGAACTCCTACAATGAGCAGTTCTTC. Amino acids: CSAPGQNSYNEQFF.

The chain links TRBV7-9 to TRBJ1-1, with D possibly matching TRBD1 (6 bases). This CDR3 contains 15 residues. Trimming took 6 bases from V and 1 from J, leaving 15 bases between them. The germline gives CDR1 SEHNR, CDR2 FQNEAQ (reference sequence). The CDR3: CASRPSTGTNTEAFF. In DNA form, the CDR3 reads TGTGCCAGCAGACCCTCGACAGGAACGAACACTGAAGCTTTCTTT.

This clonotype was seen a few times. V is TRBV4-2 and J is TRBJ1-4; D is perhaps TRBD1 (5 bases). The CDR3 length is 15 residues. V was cut by 2 bases and J by 8 bases, with 15 bases left in between. CDR1 and CDR2 from the germline V gene are LGHNA and YNFKEQ. CDR3 in DNA: TGTGCCAGCAGCCAACCACAGGCGCTGGCAGAAAAACTGTTTTTT. Translating it yields CASSQPQALAEKLFF.

The rearrangement links TRBV4-3 to TRBJ1-5; TRBD1 agrees at 9 bases. The V and J ends lost 4 bases and 5 bases, in that order; junction bases with no gene match: 12. There are 17 residues in the CDR3. Germline assignment: CDR1 LGHNA and CDR2 YSLEER. The CDR3 here is CASSRDPTGGLDQPQHF. Written as DNA, the CDR3 is TGCGCCAGCAGCCGAGACCCGACAGGGGGTTTGGATCAGCCCCAGCATTTT.

This clonotype was picked up a small number of times. The chain employs TRBV6-5 and TRBJ2-1; perhaps TRBD1 as D (5 bases). The CDR3 length is 19 residues. V lost 2 bases and J 0 bases, leaving 20 bases between the germline ends. Germline values: CDR1 MNHEY, CDR2 SVGAGI. The chain's CDR3 is CASSYQRRTKKISYNEQFF. The CDR3 DNA reads as TGTGCCAGCAGTTACCAACGGCGGACAAAGAAGATCTCCTACAATGAGCAGTTCTTC.

This clonotype has only one observation. The rearrangement uses TRBV29-1 and TRBJ1-1; possibly TRBD1 for D (6 bases). Looked up from germline, CDR1 is SQVTM and CDR2 is ANQGSEA. CDR3 size: 12 residues. Trimming stripped 7 bases from V and 8 bases from J, with 17 bases between. The CDR3, as DNA: TGCAGCGCGCATCTCGGGACACCCGAAGCTTTCTTT. It specifies CSAHLGTPEAFF.

This clonotype has only a few counts. The gene calls are TRBV18 and TRBJ1-1, with 9 bases that match TRBD1. Germline V gives CDR1 KGHSH, CDR2 LQKENI. The CDR3 extends over 15 amino acids. J lost 0 bases, V lost 2 bases, and 1 base had no gene match. The CDR3 protein is CASSPTGGLNTEAFF. The CDR3 region has the DNA TGTGCCAGCTCACCAACAGGGGGCTTGAACACTGAAGCTTTCTTT.

V is TRBV2 and J is TRBJ2-1, with TRBD2 matching 9 bases. The germline gives CDR1 SNHLY, CDR2 FYNNEI. With V trimmed by 3 bases and J by 2 bases, 2 bases remained unmatched. The CDR3 contains 15 residues. The DNA for the CDR3 is TGTGCCAGCAGTGACCGGACTAGCGCCTACAATGAGCAGTTCTTC. The encoded protein is CASSDRTSAYNEQFF.

This clonotype has just a few counts. The rearrangement uses TRBV24-1 and TRBJ2-3; 7 bases line up with TRBD2. From germline, CDR1 is KGHDR and CDR2 SFDVKD. V lost 4 bases to trimming and J lost 2 bases; unmatched junction nucleotides: 5. The CDR3 totals 15 residues. CDR3 DNA sequence: TGTGCCACCAGTGACCCAGCGGGGACCACAGATACGCAGTATTTT. The encoded protein is CATSDPAGTTDTQYF.

This clonotype came up a few times. The gene calls are TRBV4-3 and TRBJ1-1; D call uncertain. Germline CDR1 and CDR2: LGHNA and YSLEER. The CDR3 length is 14 residues. The ends were cut back, 1 base at V and 1 base at J, with 7 bases in the middle. CDR3 bases: TGCGCCAGCAGCCAAGCGGTGGGGAACACTGAAGCTTTCTTT. Amino acids: CASSQAVGNTEAFF.

This clonotype has just a few counts. The rearrangement links TRBV13 to TRBJ1-1; 9 bases are a match to TRBD1. J was trimmed by 6 bases and V by 5 bases; bases with no gene match: 4. CDR1 PRHDT and CDR2 FYEKMQ come from the germline V gene (reference sequence). The CDR3 spans 13 residues. CDR3 residues: CASSRGTGSEAFF. CDR3 bases: TGTGCCAGCAGCAGAGGGACAGGGTCTGAAGCTTTCTTT.